The present T cell receptor (beta chain) was sequenced within a study of T cells after posttransplantation cyclophosphamide. Study outcomes and limitations: Blood and skin or GI T cell repertoires showed limited TRB overlap. TRB clonality was highly associated with recipient CMV seropositivity and reactivation. Donor-recipient repertoire similarity was low at 1-2 months, rising over year one.

CDR3 length: 15 residues. Germline-derived CDR1 and CDR2 are SEHNR and FQNEAQ (reference sequence). With 5 bases removed from V and 4 bases from J, the gap between germline ends came to 17 bases. Using immunoSEQ multiplex PCR, the repertoire was profiled, and TCRdb retains in-frame clones only, with some absent. The sample contains more than 7,000 clones, none occurring once; approximately 4% lies in the top ten. Busulfan-fludarabine conditioning, marrow transplant, and cyclophosphamide on days +3 and +4 were administered. The sample holds many counts of this clone. Its antigen is not known. The TCR was taken from a male patient aged 50 or older who received an allogeneic stem cell transplant from a related donor and was CMV-positive. T cells may partly derive from the graft donor. This specimen consisted of PBMCs, obtained about 350 days after allogeneic stem cell transplant with posttransplant cyclophosphamide. The chain has TRBV7-9 and TRBJ1-2; TRBD1 might be the D (5 bases). The CDR3 nucleotides read TGTGCCAGCAGCCGGGAGGGACTGTTCATCTATGGCTACACCTTC. This encodes CASSREGLFIYGYTF.